The entry below describes one T cell receptor (beta chain). What it recognizes is unknown. This sample was taken from a study of T cell responses to AZD1222 COVID-19 vaccine. Study details: Analyses pooled second doses at about 4 or about 12 weeks. Study results and limitations: Seropositive status at baseline applied to only a handful of AZD1222 recipients. No repertoire was sampled before or during the peak T cell response, only after it. Donors were mostly white British, more females; clonal diversity possibly underestimated.

Profiled with immunoSEQ multiplex PCR; TCRdb holds only in-frame clones, not every one. This sample has approximately 170,000 clones, with roughly 92% found just once. Germline-derived CDR1 and CDR2 are KGHSH and LQKENI. V shed 1 base and J shed 3 bases, with 13 bases lying between them. The CDR3 runs 15 residues. This TCR was sampled from an adult in good health. The sequencing used peripheral blood, collected on day 0 of AZD1222 vaccination. The chain joins TRBV18 to TRBJ2-7, with D tentatively TRBD1 (5 bases). This CDR3 reads CASSPQGKSGYEQYF. CDR3 sequence (DNA): TGTGCCAGCTCACCACAGGGGAAGAGTGGCTACGAGCAGTACTTC.